This TCR beta chain was obtained from a study of blood T cells in healthy people across ages. Study-level points and caveats: Percentage of naive T cells showed a strong correlation with TCR beta diversity.

The V gene lost 8 bases and the J gene lost 0 bases, with 5 bases spanning the gap. The CDR3 covers 13 residues. Germline CDR1 is MNHEY and CDR2 is SMNVEV (reference sequence). A sample-barcoded 5' primer and a J-beta primer mix were used in a second PCR of about 7 to 11 cycles. TCRdb processed the 5' RACE reads anew with MiXCR; each CDR3 protein has one entry. The sample includes 780,000 or so distinct CDR3 sequences, 20% to 25% of them seen just once. With regard to this clonotype: Its antigen is still unknown.

The data were also submitted as part of a second study, on T cells of mothers and their children.

Sequencing was performed on blood. This receptor was identified in a boy younger than 18 in good health. The gene calls are TRBV27 and TRBJ2-6, with D hard to call. CDR3 amino acids: CASQPSGANVLTF. The CDR3 DNA is TGTGCCAGCCAACCCTCTGGGGCCAACGTCCTGACTTTC.